This TCR beta chain was profiled in a study of T cell repertoires in cytomegalovirus infection. Study-level points and caveats: The ex vivo response was dominated by HLA-C-restricted CMV-specific TCR beta clonotypes.

Of note for this clonotype: What it recognizes is unknown.

Each CDR3 protein is one row after TCRdb ran MiXCR on the reads. The repertoire holds roughly 200,000 distinct CDR3 sequences, with 17% as singletons. V was pared by 7 bases and J by 5 bases, with 17 bases between. The CDR3 runs 14 residues. From germline, CDR1 is SQVTM and CDR2 ANQGSEA. The V and J genes are TRBV29-1 and TRBJ2-2, with D possibly TRBD1 on 6 matching bases. Sequenced material: CD8+ T cells from PBMCs. This clonotype was obtained from a human donor in good health (CMV status not recorded). Some clones in this sample may be carry-over from other donors' samples. CDR3 amino acids: CSGITGSGTGELFF. The CDR3, as DNA: TGCAGCGGAATTACAGGGAGTGGGACCGGGGAGCTGTTTTTT.